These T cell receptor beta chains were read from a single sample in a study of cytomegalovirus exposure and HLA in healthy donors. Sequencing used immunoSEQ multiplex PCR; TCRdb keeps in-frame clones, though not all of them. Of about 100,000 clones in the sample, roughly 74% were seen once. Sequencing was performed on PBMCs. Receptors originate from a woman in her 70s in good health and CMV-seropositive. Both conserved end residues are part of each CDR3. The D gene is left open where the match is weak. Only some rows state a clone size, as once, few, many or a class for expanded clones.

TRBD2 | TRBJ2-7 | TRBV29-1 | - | TGCAGCGTTGATCAAACCGGGGGGTCCGAGCAGTACTTC | CSVDQTGGSEQYF
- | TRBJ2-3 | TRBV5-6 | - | TGTGCCAGCAGCACCGGGATTACAGATACGCAGTATTTT | CASSTGITDTQYF
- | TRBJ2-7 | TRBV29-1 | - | TGCAGCGTTGAGTCAGGATTTGGCTCGAACTACGAGCAGTACTTC | CSVESGFGSNYEQYF
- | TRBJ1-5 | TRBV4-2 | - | TGTGCCAGCAGCCAAGCCTGGGGGGGCGGTCAGCCCCAGCATTTT | CASSQAWGGGQPQHF
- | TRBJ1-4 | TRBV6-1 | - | TGTGCCAGCAGTGAATTCGGACAAAGGGAAAAACTGTTTTTT | CASSEFGQREKLFF
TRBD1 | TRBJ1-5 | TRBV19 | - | TGTGCCAGTAGACCTGGACAGGCCGGGAATCAGCCCCAGCATTTT | CASRPGQAGNQPQHF
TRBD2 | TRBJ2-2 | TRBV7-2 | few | TGTGCCAGCAGCTGGGGGACTAGCGGGGTTACCGGGGAGCTGTTTTTT | CASSWGTSGVTGELFF
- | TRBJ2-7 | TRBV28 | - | TGTGCCAGCACCACCTACAGCCCCGAGCAGTACTTC | CASTTYSPEQYF
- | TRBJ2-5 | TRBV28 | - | TGTGCCAGCAGTTTGGAACCCGCAGGGAACGTGGAGACCCAGTACTTC | CASSLEPAGNVETQYF
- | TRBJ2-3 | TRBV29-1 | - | TGCAGCGTTGGCCGGAAAGCAGGGGATTGGTATTTT | CSVGRKAGDWYF
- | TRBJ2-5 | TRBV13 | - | TGTGCCAGCAGCCAGGGAGAGACCCAGTACTTC | CASSQGETQYF
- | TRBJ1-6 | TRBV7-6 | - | TGTGCCAGCAGCTTTTCAGGGCCGAGCTCCTATAATTCACCCCTCCACTTT | CASSFSGPSSYNSPLHF
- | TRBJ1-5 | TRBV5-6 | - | TGTGCCAGCAGCTGGGGGGGCCAAACAGGGCGCCAGCCCCAGCATTTT | CASSWGGQTGRQPQHF
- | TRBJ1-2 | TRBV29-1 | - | TGCAGCGTGGGGGCAGGCTTCTATGGCTACACCTTC | CSVGAGFYGYTF
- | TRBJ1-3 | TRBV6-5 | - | TGTGCCAGCAGTTACTCTGAGTCTGGAAACACCATATATTTT | CASSYSESGNTIYF
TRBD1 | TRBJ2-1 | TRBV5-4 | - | TGTGCCAGCAGCCGAGGACAGGTGTCCTACAATGAGCAGTTCTTC | CASSRGQVSYNEQFF
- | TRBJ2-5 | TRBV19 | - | TGTGCCAGTGGCAACAGGGGAGGAGCCCAGTACTTC | CASGNRGGAQYF
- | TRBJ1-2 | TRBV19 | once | TGTGCCAGTAGCCCTACCCTTCCCGGGGTTGGCTACACCTTC | CASSPTLPGVGYTF
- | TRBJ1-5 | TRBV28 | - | TGTGCCAGCCTTCAACCGGGGAGGAGAGCCCAGCATTTT | CASLQPGRRAQHF
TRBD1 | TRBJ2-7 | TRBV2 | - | TGTGCCAGAACCGCAGGGGGACAGGGGTCAGGCGAGCAGTACTTC | CARTAGGQGSGEQYF
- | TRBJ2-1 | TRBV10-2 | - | TGCGCCAGCAGCCTACAGGGATTTAATGAGCAGTTCTTC | CASSLQGFNEQFF
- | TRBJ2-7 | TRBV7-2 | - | TGTGCCAGCAGCTTAGATGGGGCCTCCTACGAGCAGTACTTC | CASSLDGASYEQYF